This is a list of T cell receptor beta chains from one sample in a study of beta chain features in type 1 diabetes. The repertoire was sequenced with immunoSEQ multiplex PCR; TCRdb's copy has only in-frame clones and lacks some. The profile shows 810,000 or so clones, roughly 15% of them singletons. The sample comprised naive CD4+ T cells from blood. The receptors here all came from a woman younger than 30 in good health. Both conserved end residues are part of each CDR3. A D gene is named only where the DNA matches it firmly. The size entry is marked missing in some rows and otherwise reads once, few, many or a size class.

d_call	v_call	j_call	clone_size	cdr3_aa	cdr3_nt
-	TRBV4-2	TRBJ1-1	few	CASSQARWNTEAFF	TGTGCCAGCAGCCAAGCCAGGTGGAACACTGAAGCTTTCTTT
TRBD1	TRBV11-2	TRBJ2-7	-	CASSLDPTGRVGEQYF	TGTGCCAGCAGCTTAGATCCGACAGGGCGAGTCGGCGAGCAGTACTTC
TRBD2	TRBV5-4	TRBJ2-5	-	CASSLVAGGQETQYF	TGTGCCAGCAGCTTGGTAGCGGGAGGCCAAGAGACCCAGTACTTC
-	TRBV18	TRBJ2-1	-	CASSQPSGNEQFF	TGTGCCAGCTCCCAACCCTCGGGCAATGAGCAGTTCTTC
-	TRBV7-2	TRBJ2-3	-	CASSSGPNTQYF	TGTGCCAGCAGCAGCGGCCCGAACACGCAGTATTTT
TRBD1	TRBV14	TRBJ2-1	few	CASSPRQGAYNEQFF	TGTGCCAGCAGCCCAAGACAGGGGGCCTACAATGAGCAGTTCTTC
-	TRBV7-7	TRBJ2-7	-	CASSSEYEQYF	TGTGCTAGCAGCTCAGAGTACGAACAGTACTTC
TRBD1	TRBV7-2	TRBJ2-5	-	CASSLGDRGAETQYF	TGTGCCAGCAGCTTAGGGGACAGGGGGGCCGAGACCCAGTACTTC
-	TRBV10-3	TRBJ1-1	once	CASKLTMNTEAFF	TGTGCCAGCAAGTTGACCATGAACACTGAAGCTTTCTTT
TRBD2	TRBV28	TRBJ2-1	-	CASSSGGFNEQFF	TGTGCCAGCAGTTCGGGGGGGTTCAATGAGCAGTTCTTC
-	TRBV15	TRBJ1-5	-	CATSRDGENQPQHF	TGTGCCACCAGCAGAGATGGGGAGAATCAGCCCCAGCATTTT
TRBD2	TRBV28	TRBJ2-6	-	CASFGVWVGTSDSGANVLTF	TGTGCCAGCTTCGGAGTCTGGGTCGGGACTAGCGACTCTGGGGCCAACGTCCTGACTTTC
-	TRBV28	TRBJ2-5	-	CASSFVRETQYF	TGTGCCAGCAGTTTTGTCAGGGAGACCCAGTACTTC
TRBD1	TRBV28	TRBJ1-2	-	CASRVDREGRGYTF	TGTGCCAGCAGAGTCGACAGGGAGGGTCGTGGCTACACCTTC
-	TRBV28	TRBJ2-5	-	CASRETQYF	TGTGCCAGCCGAGAGACCCAGTACTTC
-	TRBV28	TRBJ1-5	few	CASSFWDSSSNQPQHF	TGTGCCAGCAGTTTTTGGGATTCTAGTAGCAATCAGCCCCAGCATTTT
-	TRBV18	TRBJ1-3	-	CASSPRVESWENTIYF	TGTGCCAGCTCACCACGAGTCGAATCGTGGGAAAACACCATATATTTT
TRBD2	TRBV6-5	TRBJ2-7	-	CASTDGLSGRYEQYF	TGTGCCAGCACCGACGGATTAAGCGGGAGATACGAGCAGTACTTC
-	TRBV25-1	TRBJ1-2	few	CASSIDSDAGYTF	TGTGCCAGCAGCATAGACAGCGACGCGGGCTACACCTTC
-	TRBV4-3	TRBJ1-3	-	CASSQDRRNTIYF	TGCGCCAGCAGCCAAGATCGACGAAACACCATATATTTT
-	TRBV18	TRBJ2-2	-	CASSPRQGHTGELFF	TGTGCCAGCTCACCAAGGCAGGGACACACCGGGGAGCTGTTTTTT
TRBD2	TRBV6-5	TRBJ2-1	-	CASSRLAAREQFF	TGTGCCAGCAGTCGACTAGCGGCAAGAGAGCAGTTCTTC
TRBD2	TRBV15	TRBJ2-1	-	CATSGRLAGDEQFF	TGTGCCACCAGCGGCCGACTAGCGGGAGATGAGCAGTTCTTC
-	TRBV29-1	TRBJ1-1	-	CSVRTPGGNTEAFF	TGCAGCGTTCGGACGCCCGGGGGGAACACTGAAGCTTTCTTT
TRBD1	TRBV27	TRBJ1-2	once	CASSPGQGAVLGYTF	TGTGCCAGCAGTCCAGGACAGGGGGCTGTTCTGGGCTACACCTTC
TRBD2	TRBV6-5	TRBJ2-7	-	CASRTSGIYEQYF	TGTGCCAGCAGGACTAGCGGGATCTACGAGCAGTACTTC
TRBD1	TRBV10-3	TRBJ2-3	few	CAIQGESTTDTQYF	TGTGCCATCCAGGGGGAGTCTACCACAGATACGCAGTATTTT
TRBD2	TRBV18	TRBJ2-7	-	CASSRSTGLAVEQYF	TGTGCCAGCTCACGCAGCACGGGACTAGCGGTAGAGCAGTACTTC
-	TRBV19	TRBJ1-3	few	CASSMSGLSGNTIYF	TGTGCCAGTAGTATGTCGGGATTATCTGGAAACACCATATATTTT
-	TRBV7-3	TRBJ2-3	-	CASSNTLTDTQYF	TGTGCCAGCAGCAATACCCTCACAGATACGCAGTATTTT
-	TRBV2	TRBJ1-5	-	CASSRAVLGVQPQHF	TGTGCCAGCAGCCGGGCTGTTTTAGGAGTTCAGCCCCAGCATTTT
-	TRBV19	TRBJ1-5	-	CASSTKTEPSGNQPQHF	TGTGCCAGTAGTACAAAAACAGAGCCCAGTGGCAATCAGCCCCAGCATTTT
-	TRBV5-6	TRBJ2-7	-	CASSPDPSGEQYF	TGTGCCAGCAGCCCGGACCCCAGCGGCGAGCAGTACTTC
-	TRBV28	TRBJ2-1	few	CASSLSREQFF	TGTGCCAGCAGTTTATCTCGTGAGCAGTTCTTC
TRBD1	TRBV27	TRBJ1-2	-	CASKKTGDYGYTF	TGTGCCAGTAAGAAAACAGGGGACTATGGCTACACCTTC
-	TRBV2	TRBJ1-2	-	CASQREPIKYTF	TGTGCCAGCCAAAGGGAACCTATCAAGTACACCTTC
-	TRBV18	TRBJ2-7	-	CASSPSARGASYEQYF	TGTGCCAGCTCACCTAGTGCCAGGGGCGCATCCTACGAGCAGTACTTC
-	TRBV10-3	TRBJ2-7	few	CAISEGVGSGYEQYF	TGTGCCATCAGTGAGGGAGTAGGCTCGGGATACGAGCAGTACTTC
-	TRBV6-5	TRBJ2-2	few	CASSGNTGELFF	TGTGCCAGCAGCGGAAACACCGGGGAGCTGTTTTTT
TRBD1	TRBV5-4	TRBJ2-2	-	CASSLLTGGGGGELFF	TGTGCCAGCAGCTTGTTAACAGGGGGAGGTGGCGGGGAGCTGTTTTTT
-	TRBV11-1	TRBJ1-1	-	CASSLGQYRNTEAFF	TGTGCCAGCAGCTTAGGACAGTACAGAAACACTGAAGCTTTCTTT
TRBD2	TRBV5-5	TRBJ2-2	-	CASSLLSGSTGELFF	TGTGCCAGCAGCTTGCTTAGCGGGAGTACCGGGGAGCTGTTTTTT
TRBD1	TRBV27	TRBJ1-2	-	CASSFDRGQDYGYTF	TGTGCCAGCAGTTTTGACAGGGGGCAGGACTATGGCTACACCTTC
TRBD1	TRBV6-5	TRBJ2-5	-	CASRIGTGGRETQYF	TGTGCCAGCAGGATCGGGACAGGGGGCAGGGAGACCCAGTACTTC
-	TRBV19	TRBJ2-7	few	CASSIEIGFAYEQYF	TGTGCCAGTAGTATAGAAATAGGCTTCGCCTACGAGCAGTACTTC
-	TRBV9	TRBJ2-3	-	CASSAHRQDTDTQYF	TGTGCCAGCAGCGCACACCGACAGGACACAGATACGCAGTATTTT
TRBD2	TRBV7-9	TRBJ2-3	-	CASSLATSGYTDTQYF	TGTGCCAGCAGCTTAGCGACTAGCGGGTACACAGATACGCAGTATTTT
-	TRBV4-3	TRBJ1-3	once	CASSQELTGKSGNTIYF	TGCGCCAGCAGCCAAGAGTTAACGGGCAAGTCTGGAAACACCATATATTTT